The 30 T cell receptor beta chains in this list originate from one sample, sequenced in a study of blood T cell repertoires in COVID-19. Repertoires were generated with immunoSEQ multiplex PCR, while TCRdb's copy carries only in-frame clones and drops some. Of 200,000 to 250,000 clones listed, around 84% are singletons. The sequencing sample was made of peripheral blood. Receptors originate from a man aged 35-49 years with acute or convalescent COVID-19.

V and J are TRBV28 and TRBJ1-2; 10 bases match TRBD1. V dropped 6 bases and J dropped 4; count of bases not matched to a gene: 2. CDR1 is MDHEN and CDR2 is SYDVKM in the germline V gene. The CDR3 runs to 13 residues. Here the CDR3 DNA reads TGTGCCAGCAGGACAGGGGGCATCTATGGCTACACCTTC. It is translated as CASRTGGIYGYTF.

This clone was seen more than once but under ten times. The chain uses TRBV2 and TRBJ1-4; a weak D match, TRBD1 (5 bases). The V gene lost 4 bases and the J gene lost 2 bases, with 11 bases spanning the gap. Germline V gene lookup returns CDR1 SNHLY and CDR2 FYNNEI. The CDR3 is 15 residues long. CDR3 loop: CASSGAGMTNEKLFF. CDR3 in DNA: TGTGCCAGCAGTGGGGCAGGGATGACTAATGAAAAACTGTTTTTT.

This chain joins TRBV10-3 and TRBJ2-2, with TRBD2 identical over 10 bases. The CDR3 loop spans 15 amino acids. Trimming removed 11 bases from V and 4 bases from J; junction bases left unmatched: 10. The germline gives CDR1 ENHRY, CDR2 SYGVKD. CDR3 sequence reads: CAVTWGLASTGELFF. The CDR3 DNA sequence: TGTGCCGTAACGTGGGGACTAGCGAGCACCGGGGAGCTGTTTTTT.

The V call is TRBV11-2, the J call TRBJ1-6; TRBD1 matches 10 bases. V was clipped by 0 bases and J by 7 bases; unmatched bases: 6. Germline CDR1 SGHAT, CDR2 FQNNGV. The CDR3 runs 17 residues. The CDR3 DNA reads as TGTGCCAGCAGCTTAGAAGTGCCGGGACAGGGGAATTCACCCCTCCACTTT. Amino acid sequence: CASSLEVPGQGNSPLHF.

The chain joins TRBV10-2 to TRBJ1-6; 7 bases fit TRBD1. CDR3 length: 14 residues. Per the germline V gene, CDR1 is WSHSY and CDR2 is SAAADI. The junction had 8 bases not matched to a gene; V was cut back by 8 bases and J by 7 bases. The DNA for the CDR3 is TGCGCCAGCGCAAGACAGGGTTCGAATTCACCCCTCCACTTT. It yields the protein CASARQGSNSPLHF.

The V gene is TRBV6-5, the J gene TRBJ2-1, with TRBD2 matching over 9 bases. CDR3 size: 14 residues. V shed 8 bases, J shed 3 bases, and the junction held 5 bases outside the gene matches. Per the germline V gene, CDR1 is MNHEY and CDR2 is SVGAGI. This chain's CDR3 is CASALAGSYNEQFF. Written as DNA, the CDR3 is TGTGCCAGCGCGCTAGCGGGGAGCTACAATGAGCAGTTCTTC.

This clone appeared once. The chain links TRBV12-3 or TRBV12-4 to TRBJ1-5; possibly TRBD1 for D (5 bases). The CDR3 totals 13 residues. V was cut by 5 bases and J by 2 bases, with 7 bases left in between. CDR3 sequence: CASSTQGNQPQHF. The CDR3 coding sequence is TGTGCCAGCAGTACACAGGGCAATCAGCCCCAGCATTTT.

V gene TRBV18 combines with J gene TRBJ1-1; 7 bases line up with TRBD1. The CDR3 contains 13 residues. V trimming: 4 bases; J trimming: 7 bases; junction bases outside the gene matches: 6. Germline loops: CDR1 KGHSH, CDR2 LQKENI. CDR3 DNA: TGTGCCAGCTCACGCCCCGGGACAGATGAAGCTTTCTTT. Its protein product is CASSRPGTDEAFF. Full variable domain (remainder filled in from reference TRBV18 and TRBJ1-1): NAGVMQNPRHLVRRRGQEARLRCSPMKGHSHVYWYRQLPEEGLKFMVYLQKENIIDESGMPKERFSAEFPKEGPSILRIQQVVRGDSAAYFCASSRPGTDEAFFGQGTRLTVV.

This chain links TRBV18 with TRBJ1-4; tentative D call: TRBD1 (5 bases). The germline V gene has CDR1 KGHSH and CDR2 LQKENI. The length of the CDR3 is 15 residues. The V gene lost 0 bases and the J gene lost 5 bases, with 10 bases spanning the gap. CDR3 sequence: CASSPPNPGNEKLFF. Written as DNA, the CDR3 is TGTGCCAGCTCACCACCGAACCCAGGGAATGAAAAACTGTTTTTT.

The chain employs TRBV7-2 and TRBJ2-1; possible D gene TRBD2, 6 bases. Germline lookup yields CDR1 SGHTA and CDR2 FQGNSA. CDR3 length equals 16 residues. Trimming shortened V by 1 base and J by 4 bases, and 14 bases separated the two germline ends. The CDR3 sequence: CASSLGGTASYNEQFF. The CDR3 DNA reads TGTGCCAGCAGCTTAGGCGGGACGGCTTCTTACAATGAGCAGTTCTTC.

The rearrangement joins TRBV7-9 to TRBJ2-1; tentative D call: TRBD1 (5 bases). CDR1 and CDR2 from the germline V gene are SEHNR and FQNEAQ (reference sequence). V dropped 5 bases and J dropped 0 bases, with 11 bases sitting between them. The CDR3 length is 15 residues. The CDR3 nucleotides are TGTGCCAGCAGCCCAAGGGGTAGCTCCTACAATGAGCAGTTCTTC. It translates to CASSPRGSSYNEQFF.

The V and J genes are TRBV11-2 and TRBJ2-1; TRBD2 agrees at 16 bases. V lost 4 bases and J lost 0; bases outside the gene matches: 6. Germline lookup yields CDR1 SGHAT and CDR2 FQNNGV. The CDR3 is 19 amino acids. CDR3 residues: CASSSPGLAGGSSYNEQFF. In DNA form, the CDR3 reads TGTGCCAGCAGCTCGCCGGGACTAGCGGGGGGGAGCTCCTACAATGAGCAGTTCTTC.

The rearrangement joins TRBV19 to TRBJ2-7, with TRBD2 matching over 8 bases. The CDR3 sequence is 16 residues long. V lost 5 bases, J lost 3 bases, and 12 bases stayed unmatched. The germline gives CDR1 LNHDA, CDR2 SQIVND (reference sequence). The CDR3 region is CASSSAGTRISYEQYF. DNA for the CDR3: TGTGCCAGTAGTTCCGCCGGGACTAGAATTAGCTACGAGCAGTACTTC.

This clone was picked up a small number of times. The chain carries TRBV30 and TRBJ1-1, with D tentatively TRBD1 (6 bases). The CDR3 is made up of 13 amino acids. V lost 7 bases to trimming and J lost 1 base, with 13 bases between them. The germline CDR1 and CDR2 sequences are GTSNPN and SVGIG (reference sequence). CDR3 amino acids: CALSGTPNTEAFF. CDR3 sequence (DNA): TGTGCCTTATCCGGGACACCGAACACTGAAGCTTTCTTT.

V gene TRBV7-6 combines with J gene TRBJ1-2; 9 bases line up with TRBD1. J gave up 5 bases and V 2 bases, and 6 bases lay outside the gene matches. The germline V gene has CDR1 SGHVS and CDR2 FNYEAQ. There are 15 residues in the CDR3. The CDR3 here is CASSLRGTGSYGYTF. CDR3 DNA sequence: TGTGCCAGCAGCTTAAGGGGGACAGGGTCTTATGGCTACACCTTC. Full variable domain (missing parts from reference TRBV7-6 and TRBJ1-2): GAGVSQSPRYKVTKRGQDVALRCDPISGHVSLYWYRQALGQGPEFLTYFNYEAQQDKSGLPNDRFSAERPEGSISTLTIQRTEQRDSAMYRCASSLRGTGSYGYTFGSGTRLTVV.

This sequence joins TRBV19 and TRBJ1-6; D is unresolved. The germline V and J ends were trimmed by 0 bases and 3 bases, with 9 bases remaining between them. The germline CDR1 and CDR2 sequences are LNHDA and SQIVND (reference sequence). The CDR3 length is 16 residues. Written as DNA, the CDR3 is TGTGCCAGTAGTATAGAGGTTTCGGGCTATAATTCACCCCTCCACTTT. It specifies CASSIEVSGYNSPLHF.

The genes are TRBV5-4 and TRBJ2-2; the D is unclear. Germline loops: CDR1 SGHNT, CDR2 YYREEE (reference sequence). V was clipped by 7 bases and J by 3 bases, with 7 bases between them. This CDR3 is built from 12 residues. In DNA, the CDR3 is TGTGCCAGCCGCCAGGACACCGGGGAGCTGTTTTTT. Protein product: CASRQDTGELFF.

The chain uses TRBV6-5 and TRBJ1-6; TRBD1 matches 8 bases. The CDR3 is 15 residues long. Germline V CDR1 and CDR2: MNHEY, SVGAGI. The V and J ends lost 6 bases and 7 bases, in that order; junction bases with no gene match: 8. CDR3 amino acids: CASSRQGAGNSPLHF. The CDR3 DNA is TGTGCCAGCAGCCGCCAGGGGGCTGGAAATTCACCCCTCCACTTT.

This chain joins TRBV29-1 and TRBJ2-1, with 9 nucleotides matching TRBD2. This CDR3 has 15 amino acids. Losses at the gene ends were 2 bases for V and 6 bases for J; bases not matched to a gene: 8. From germline, CDR1 is SQVTM and CDR2 ANQGSEA. The CDR3: CSVEPSAGGSNEQFF. CDR3 DNA sequence: TGCAGCGTTGAACCCTCGGCGGGGGGGTCCAATGAGCAGTTCTTC.

This rearrangement joins TRBV7-6 to TRBJ2-1, with D perhaps TRBD1 (6 bases). This CDR3 is built from 16 residues. The germline V and J ends were trimmed by 5 bases and 7 bases, with 21 bases remaining between them. Germline CDR1 SGHVS, CDR2 FNYEAQ. The CDR3 region has the DNA TGTGCCAGCAGCGCGTACAGGGAAAAGATTGGAAATGAGCAGTTCTTC. This codes for CASSAYREKIGNEQFF.

This clone came up a few times. The chain carries TRBV5-1 and TRBJ2-2, with D tentatively TRBD1 (6 bases). The V gene's germline CDR1 is SGHRS and CDR2 YFSETQ. Trimming shortened V by 6 bases and J by 5 bases, and 14 bases separated the two germline ends. The CDR3 runs 14 residues. The CDR3 bases are TGCGCCAGCAAGCCTTCGACAGGTACCGGGGAGCTGTTTTTT. It specifies CASKPSTGTGELFF.

The rearrangement uses TRBV9 and TRBJ2-3; D gene uncertain. Trimming removed 0 bases at V and 1 base at J, with 9 bases between. Per the germline V gene, CDR1 is SGDLS and CDR2 is YYNGEE. The CDR3 extends over 15 amino acids. The CDR3: CASSVDAAGTDTQYF. CDR3 in DNA: TGTGCCAGCAGCGTAGATGCGGCTGGCACAGATACGCAGTATTTT.

The chain uses TRBV6-6 and TRBJ2-7; TRBD2 is a possible D gene (5 bases). The V end was cut by 2 bases, the J end by 7 bases, with 6 bases between. The CDR3 is made up of 11 amino acids. Germline CDR1 and CDR2: MNHNY and SVGAGI (reference sequence). CDR3 coding DNA: TGTGCCAGCAGTTACGGGAGAGAGCAGTACTTC. This sequence encodes CASSYGREQYF.

This rearrangement joins TRBV28 to TRBJ1-1, with D unclear. Germline V gene data show CDR1 as MDHEN and CDR2 as SYDVKM. V was cut by 2 bases and J by 8 bases, with 12 bases left in between. The CDR3 runs 13 residues. The CDR3 is CASSLVAGWEAFF. The CDR3 DNA is TGTGCCAGCAGTTTAGTGGCGGGGTGGGAAGCTTTCTTT.

This chain connects TRBV6-2 or TRBV6-3 to TRBJ1-5; D ambiguous. The CDR3 runs to 12 residues. Germline-derived CDR1 and CDR2 are MNHEY and SVGEGT. The V and J ends lost 2 bases and 11 bases respectively, with 10 bases between them. The chain's CDR3 is CASSYPREAQHF. The CDR3 DNA reads as TGTGCCAGCAGTTACCCCCGTGAGGCCCAGCATTTT.

V and J are TRBV7-9 and TRBJ2-5, with 7 nucleotides matching TRBD2. The CDR3 has 15 residues. The germline V gene encodes CDR1 SEHNR and CDR2 FQNEAQ (reference sequence). With 2 bases clipped from V and 4 bases from J, the junction kept 7 bases outside the gene matches. The CDR3 bases are TGTGCCAGCAGCTTACCCCTAGCGGAGGGAGAGACCCAGTACTTC. Translation: CASSLPLAEGETQYF.

The chain employs TRBV11-2 and TRBJ1-6; weak D call: TRBD1 (5 bases). Germline-derived CDR1 and CDR2 are SGHAT and FQNNGV. V was clipped by 2 bases and J by 8 bases, with 19 bases between them. The CDR3 spans 17 residues. As DNA, the CDR3 is TGTGCCAGCAGCTTACGGATGCGCGGCAGGGCCCATTCACCCCTCCACTTT. Protein sequence: CASSLRMRGRAHSPLHF.

This clone was counted once. The chain uses TRBV27 and TRBJ1-2; perhaps TRBD1 as D (5 bases). CDR1 MNHEY and CDR2 SMNVEV come from the germline V gene (reference sequence). V lost 8 bases and J 3 bases, leaving 13 bases between the germline ends. This CDR3 comprises 13 residues. DNA for the CDR3: TGTGCCAGCTCCTCGGGGGGGGACTATGGCTACACCTTC. Translation: CASSSGGDYGYTF.

CDR3 region: CSAGDNQPQHF. The CDR3 bases are TGCAGTGCCGGGGATAATCAGCCCCAGCATTTT. The J gene is TRBJ1-5, the V gene TRBV20-1; D uncertain. The V end was cut by 6 bases, the J end by 4 bases, with 7 bases between. The CDR3 has 11 residues. Germline V CDR1 and CDR2: DFQATT, SNEGSKA (reference sequence).

In this sample, this clone turned up a few times. The V gene is TRBV3-1 (or the pseudogene TRBV3-2), the J gene TRBJ2-1, with D possibly being TRBD2 (7 bases). V lost 1 base to trimming and J lost 1 base, with 14 bases between them. The CDR3 sequence is 17 residues long. The germline gives CDR1 LGHDT, CDR2 YNNKEL (reference sequence). The chain's CDR3 is CASSQGGRGASYNEQFF. The CDR3 DNA follows: TGTGCCAGCAGCCAAGGCGGACGGGGGGCTTCCTACAATGAGCAGTTCTTC.